The T cell receptor beta chain under discussion was sequenced for a study of Graves' ophthalmopathy and Graves' hyperthyroidism. This clonotype was detected ten times or more. What it binds is not known. Overall study findings and caveats: The model predicted progression of ophthalmopathy with a sensitivity of roughly 66%, and its specificity was 72.22%.

Amplification from RNA transcripts yielded the TCR beta CDR3 regions. First-round RT-PCR used HTBI primers; second-round multiplex PCR followed. TCRdb redid the calling of the multiplex PCR reads with MiXCR, one entry per CDR3 protein. The profile shows 220,000 or so distinct CDR3 sequences, under 25% of them singletons. The sequencing sample was made of peripheral blood. The TCR originated in a woman in her forties or fifties with Graves' ophthalmopathy.

Written as DNA, the CDR3 is TGTGCCAGCAGAAACAGGGAGAAGAACACTGAAGCTTTCTTT. Residues: CASRNREKNTEAFF. The rearrangement joins TRBV12-3 or TRBV12-4 to TRBJ1-1; D might be TRBD1 (6 bases). The V end was cut by 6 bases, the J end by 1 base, with 12 bases between. The CDR3 runs 14 residues.